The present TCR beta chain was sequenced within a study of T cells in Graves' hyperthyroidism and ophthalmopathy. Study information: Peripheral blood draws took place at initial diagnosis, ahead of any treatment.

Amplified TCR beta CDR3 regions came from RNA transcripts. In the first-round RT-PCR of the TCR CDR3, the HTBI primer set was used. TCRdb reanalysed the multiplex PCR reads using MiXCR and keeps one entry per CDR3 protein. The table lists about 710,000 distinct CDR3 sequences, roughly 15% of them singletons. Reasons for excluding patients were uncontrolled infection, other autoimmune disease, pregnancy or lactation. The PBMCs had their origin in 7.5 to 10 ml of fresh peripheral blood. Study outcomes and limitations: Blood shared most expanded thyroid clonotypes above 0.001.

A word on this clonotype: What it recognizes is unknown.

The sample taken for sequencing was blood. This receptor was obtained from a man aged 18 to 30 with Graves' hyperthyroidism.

The chain's CDR3 is CASSYRQVLAGGTDYF. The CDR3 nucleotides are TGTGCCAGCAGTTATCGACAGGTACTAGCGGGAGGTACGGATTACTTC. The chain is built from TRBV28 and TRBJ2-5, with 12 bases identical to TRBD2. V shed 4 bases, J shed 14 bases, and the junction held 17 bases outside the gene matches. This CDR3 region has 16 residues. Germline values: CDR1 MDHEN, CDR2 SYDVKM.